This T cell receptor beta chain was captured in a study of blood T cell repertoires in COVID-19. About the research overall: COVID-19 samples collected from the United States, Italy and Spain covered acute and convalescent phases. T cells, B-cell-depleted T cells, or PBMCs supplied cDNA or gDNA.

A remark on this clone: In the same sample, other DNA sequences code for this CDR3.

Per the original methods: Reference gene primer amplification yielded estimated nucleated cell counts. Only in-frame clones appear in the TCRdb table, and some are missing; sequencing was by immunoSEQ multiplex PCR. That table supplies the V and J calls and clone size; D and trimming were determined from the DNA. There are more than 150,000 clones in the sample; around 80% occur only once, and under 3.5% lies in the top ten. This CDR3 is 15 amino acids long. Trimming removed 4 bases from V and 7 bases from J, with 17 bases in between. Germline V gives CDR1 SGHTS, CDR2 YDEGEE. Material: peripheral blood. The J gene is TRBJ1-4, the V gene TRBV5-8; D call uncertain. This TCR came from a woman of 80 years or more with active or convalescent COVID-19. In nucleotides, the CDR3 is TGTGCCAGCAGCCCGAGAACCCCGAGAGGTGAAAAACTGTTTTTT. Protein product: CASSPRTPRGEKLFF.